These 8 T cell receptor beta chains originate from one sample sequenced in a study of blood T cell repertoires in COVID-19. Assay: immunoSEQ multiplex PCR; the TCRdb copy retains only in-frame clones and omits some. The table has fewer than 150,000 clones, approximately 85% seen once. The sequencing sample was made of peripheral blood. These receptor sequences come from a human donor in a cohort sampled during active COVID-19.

The CDR3 DNA reads TGCGCCAGCAGCCAAGGCGGTTACTCGAGCACAGATACGCAGTATTTT. Translation: CASSQGGYSSTDTQYF. This chain links TRBV4-1 with TRBJ2-3, with D hard to call. The germline V gene has CDR1 MGHRA and CDR2 YSYEKL. This CDR3 comprises 16 residues. The germline V and J ends were trimmed by 1 base and 0 bases, with 11 bases remaining between them.

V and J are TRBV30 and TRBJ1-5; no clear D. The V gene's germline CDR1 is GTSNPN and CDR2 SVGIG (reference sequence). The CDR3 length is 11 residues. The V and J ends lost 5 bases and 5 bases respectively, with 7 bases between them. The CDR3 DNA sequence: TGTGCCTGGGTGGAGGATCAGCCCCAGCATTTT. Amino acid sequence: CAWVEDQPQHF.

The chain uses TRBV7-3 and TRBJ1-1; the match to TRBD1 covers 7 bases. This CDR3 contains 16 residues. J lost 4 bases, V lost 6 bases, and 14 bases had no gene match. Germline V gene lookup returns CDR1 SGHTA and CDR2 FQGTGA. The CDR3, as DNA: TGTGCCAGCAGTAAAACGGTGGCAGGGGGTATCACTGAAGCTTTCTTT. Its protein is CASSKTVAGGITEAFF.

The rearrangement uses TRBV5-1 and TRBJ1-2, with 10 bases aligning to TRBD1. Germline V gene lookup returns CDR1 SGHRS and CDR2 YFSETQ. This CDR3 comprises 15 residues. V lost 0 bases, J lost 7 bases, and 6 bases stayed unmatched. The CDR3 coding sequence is TGCGCCAGCAGCTTGGGGGACAGGGGTTCCAGTGGCTACACCTTC. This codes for CASSLGDRGSSGYTF.

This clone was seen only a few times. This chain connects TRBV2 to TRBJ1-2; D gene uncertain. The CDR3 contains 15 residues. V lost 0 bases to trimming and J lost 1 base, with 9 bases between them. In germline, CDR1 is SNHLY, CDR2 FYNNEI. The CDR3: CASSEAQANNYGYTF. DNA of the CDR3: TGTGCCAGCAGTGAAGCGCAGGCTAATAACTATGGCTACACCTTC. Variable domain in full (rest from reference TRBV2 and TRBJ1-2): EPEVTQTPSHQVTQMGQEVILRCVPISNHLYFYWYRQILGQKVEFLVSFYNNEISEKSEIFDDQFSVERPDGSNFTLKIRSTKLEDSAMYFCASSEAQANNYGYTFGSGTRLTVV.

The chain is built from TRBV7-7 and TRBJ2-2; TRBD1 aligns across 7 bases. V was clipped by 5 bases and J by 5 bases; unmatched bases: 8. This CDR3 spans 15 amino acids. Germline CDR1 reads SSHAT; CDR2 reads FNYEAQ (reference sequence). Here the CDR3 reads CASSRTGATTGELFF. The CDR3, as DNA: TGTGCCAGCAGCCGTACAGGGGCCACTACCGGGGAGCTGTTTTTT.

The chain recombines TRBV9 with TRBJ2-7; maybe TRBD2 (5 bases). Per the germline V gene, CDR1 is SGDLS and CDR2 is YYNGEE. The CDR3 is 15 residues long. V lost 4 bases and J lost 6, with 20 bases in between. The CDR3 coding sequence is TGTGCCAGCAGCCGCCATTTGACTCCTCGGGGCGAGCAGTACGTC. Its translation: CASSRHLTPRGEQYV.

The CDR3 protein is CASSPPRGGPGNTIYF. CDR3 sequence (DNA): TGTGCCAGTAGCCCACCCCGGGGGGGTCCAGGAAACACCATATATTTT. The rearrangement uses TRBV19 and TRBJ1-3, with D possibly matching TRBD1 (5 bases). The ends were cut back, 6 bases at V and 4 bases at J, with 19 bases in the middle. Germline V gene sequence: CDR1 LNHDA, CDR2 SQIVND (reference sequence). CDR3 length: 16 residues.